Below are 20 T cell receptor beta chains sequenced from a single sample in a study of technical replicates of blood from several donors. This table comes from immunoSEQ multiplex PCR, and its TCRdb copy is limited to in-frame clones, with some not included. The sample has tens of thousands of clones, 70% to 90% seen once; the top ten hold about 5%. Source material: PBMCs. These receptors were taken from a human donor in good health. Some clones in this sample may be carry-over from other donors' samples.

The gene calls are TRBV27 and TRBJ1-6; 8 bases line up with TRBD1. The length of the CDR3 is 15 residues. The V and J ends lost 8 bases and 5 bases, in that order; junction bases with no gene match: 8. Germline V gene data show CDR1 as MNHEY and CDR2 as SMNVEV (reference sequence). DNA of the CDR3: TGTGCCAGCGGACGGGACAGGATCGATAATTCACCCCTCCACTTT. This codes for CASGRDRIDNSPLHF.

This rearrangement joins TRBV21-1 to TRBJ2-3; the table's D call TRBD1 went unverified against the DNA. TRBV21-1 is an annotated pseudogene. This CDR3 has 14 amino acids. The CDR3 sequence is CASSKEDRADTQYF. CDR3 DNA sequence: TGTGCCAGCAGCAAAGAGGACAGGGCAGATACGCAGTATTTT.

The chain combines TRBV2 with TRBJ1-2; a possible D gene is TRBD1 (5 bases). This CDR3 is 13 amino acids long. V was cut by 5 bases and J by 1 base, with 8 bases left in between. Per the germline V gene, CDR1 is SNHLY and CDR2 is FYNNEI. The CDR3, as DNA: TGTGCCAGCAGTCCGGGACTTAACTATGGCTACACCTTC. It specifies CASSPGLNYGYTF.

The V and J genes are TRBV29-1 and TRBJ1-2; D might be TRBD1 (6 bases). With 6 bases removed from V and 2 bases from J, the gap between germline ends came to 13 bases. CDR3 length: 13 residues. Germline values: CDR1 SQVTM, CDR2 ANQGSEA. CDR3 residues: CSVMVGQNYGYTF. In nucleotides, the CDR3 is TGCAGCGTCATGGTCGGACAGAACTATGGCTACACCTTC.

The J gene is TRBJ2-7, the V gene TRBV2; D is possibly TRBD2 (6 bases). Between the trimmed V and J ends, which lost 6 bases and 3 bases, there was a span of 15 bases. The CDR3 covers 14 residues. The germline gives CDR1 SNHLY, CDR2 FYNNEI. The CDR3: CASSRGQGGYEQYF. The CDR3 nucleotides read TGTGCCAGCAGCAGAGGGCAGGGAGGCTACGAGCAGTACTTC.

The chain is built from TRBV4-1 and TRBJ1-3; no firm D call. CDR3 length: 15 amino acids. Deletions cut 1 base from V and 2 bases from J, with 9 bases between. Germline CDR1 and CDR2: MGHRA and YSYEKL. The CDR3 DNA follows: TGCGCCAGCAGCCAAGGGACTGGGGCTGGAAACACCATATATTTT. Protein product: CASSQGTGAGNTIYF.

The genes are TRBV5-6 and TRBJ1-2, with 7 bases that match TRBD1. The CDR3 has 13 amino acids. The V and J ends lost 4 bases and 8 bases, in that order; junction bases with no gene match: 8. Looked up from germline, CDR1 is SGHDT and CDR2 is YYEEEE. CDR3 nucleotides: TGTGCCAGCAGCCCGACAGGGTCCGGCGGCTACACCTTC. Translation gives CASSPTGSGGYTF.

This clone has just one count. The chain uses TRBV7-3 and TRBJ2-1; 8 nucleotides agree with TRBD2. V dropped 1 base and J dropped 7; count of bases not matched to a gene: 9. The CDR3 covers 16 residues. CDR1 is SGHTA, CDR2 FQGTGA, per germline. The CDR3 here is CASSLSPAGVGNEQFF. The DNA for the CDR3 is TGTGCCAGCAGCTTAAGCCCAGCGGGAGTAGGAAATGAGCAGTTCTTC.

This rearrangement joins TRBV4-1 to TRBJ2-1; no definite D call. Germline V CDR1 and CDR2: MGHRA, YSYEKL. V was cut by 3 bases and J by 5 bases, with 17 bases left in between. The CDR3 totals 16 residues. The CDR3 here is CASSHARPSLDNEQFF. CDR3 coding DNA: TGCGCCAGCAGCCACGCCCGTCCCAGTCTCGACAATGAGCAGTTCTTC.

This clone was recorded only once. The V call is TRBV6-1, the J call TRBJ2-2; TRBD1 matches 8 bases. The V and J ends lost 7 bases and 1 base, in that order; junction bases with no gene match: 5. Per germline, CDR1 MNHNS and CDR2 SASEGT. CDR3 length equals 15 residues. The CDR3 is CASTSTGENTGELFF. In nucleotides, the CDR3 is TGTGCCAGCACCTCGACAGGGGAGAACACCGGGGAGCTGTTTTTT.

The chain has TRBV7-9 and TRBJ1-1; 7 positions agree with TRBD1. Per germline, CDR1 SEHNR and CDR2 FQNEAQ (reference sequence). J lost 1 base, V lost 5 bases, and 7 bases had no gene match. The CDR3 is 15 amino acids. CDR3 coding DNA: TGTGCCAGCAGCATTAGACAGGGCTCGAACACTGAAGCTTTCTTT. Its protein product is CASSIRQGSNTEAFF.

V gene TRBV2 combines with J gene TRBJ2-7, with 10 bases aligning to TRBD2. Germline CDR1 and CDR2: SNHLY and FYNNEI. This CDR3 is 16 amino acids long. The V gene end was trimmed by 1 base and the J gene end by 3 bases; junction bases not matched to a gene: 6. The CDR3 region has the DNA TGTGCCAGCAGTGAAGGAGCGGGGGGGCGTTTCTACGAGCAGTACTTC. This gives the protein CASSEGAGGRFYEQYF.

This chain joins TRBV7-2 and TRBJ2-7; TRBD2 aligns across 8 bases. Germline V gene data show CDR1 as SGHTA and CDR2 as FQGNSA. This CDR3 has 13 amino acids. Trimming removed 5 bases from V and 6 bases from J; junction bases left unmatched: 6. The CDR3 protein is CASSPPGGREQYF. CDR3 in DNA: TGTGCCAGCAGCCCCCCGGGGGGGCGCGAGCAGTACTTC.

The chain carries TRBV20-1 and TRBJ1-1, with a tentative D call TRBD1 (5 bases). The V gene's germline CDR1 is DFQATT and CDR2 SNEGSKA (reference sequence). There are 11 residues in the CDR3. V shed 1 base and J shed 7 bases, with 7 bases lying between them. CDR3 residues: CSARGGDEAFF. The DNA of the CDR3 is TGCAGTGCTAGAGGGGGGGATGAAGCTTTCTTT.

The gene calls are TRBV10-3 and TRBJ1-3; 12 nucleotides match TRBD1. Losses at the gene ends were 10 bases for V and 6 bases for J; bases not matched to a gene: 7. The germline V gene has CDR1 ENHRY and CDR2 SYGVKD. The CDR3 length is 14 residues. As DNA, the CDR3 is TGTGCCACGGGGGACAGGGGGCAGATAAACACCATATATTTT. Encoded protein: CATGDRGQINTIYF.

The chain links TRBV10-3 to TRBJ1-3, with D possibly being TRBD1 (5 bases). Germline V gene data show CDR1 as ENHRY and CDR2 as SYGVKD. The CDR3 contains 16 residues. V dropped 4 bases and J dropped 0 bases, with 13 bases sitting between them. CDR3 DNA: TGTGCCATCAGTGTCAGCAGGACACTCTCTGGAAACACCATATATTTT. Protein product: CAISVSRTLSGNTIYF.

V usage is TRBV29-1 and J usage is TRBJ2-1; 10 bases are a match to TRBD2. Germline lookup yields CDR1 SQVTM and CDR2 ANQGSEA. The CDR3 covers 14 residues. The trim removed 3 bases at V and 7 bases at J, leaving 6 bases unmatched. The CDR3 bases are TGCAGCGTTGATGCTAGCGGGAGACGTAATGAGCAGTTCTTC. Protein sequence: CSVDASGRRNEQFF.

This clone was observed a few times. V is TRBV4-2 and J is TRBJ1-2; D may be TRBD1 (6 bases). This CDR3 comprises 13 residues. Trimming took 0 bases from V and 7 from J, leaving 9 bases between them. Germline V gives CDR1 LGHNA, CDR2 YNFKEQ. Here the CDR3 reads CASSQDGQTGYTF. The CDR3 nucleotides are TGTGCCAGCAGCCAAGACGGACAGACTGGCTACACCTTC.

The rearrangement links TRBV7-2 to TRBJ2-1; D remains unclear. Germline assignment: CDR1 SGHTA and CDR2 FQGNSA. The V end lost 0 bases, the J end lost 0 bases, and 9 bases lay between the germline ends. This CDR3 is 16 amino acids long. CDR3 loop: CASSLAVSSSYNEQFF. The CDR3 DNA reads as TGTGCCAGCAGCTTAGCTGTCTCGAGCTCCTACAATGAGCAGTTCTTC. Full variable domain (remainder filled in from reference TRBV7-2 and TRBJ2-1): GAGVSQSPSNKVTEKGKDVELRCDPISGHTALYWYRQSLGQGLEFLIYFQGNSAPDKSGLPSDRFSAERTGGSVSTLTIQRTQQEDSAVYLCASSLAVSSSYNEQFFGPGTRLTVL.

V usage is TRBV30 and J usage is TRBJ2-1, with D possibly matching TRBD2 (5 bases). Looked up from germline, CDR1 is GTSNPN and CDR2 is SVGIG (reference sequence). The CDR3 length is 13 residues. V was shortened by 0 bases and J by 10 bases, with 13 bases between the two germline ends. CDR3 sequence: CAWSVRPAAEQFF. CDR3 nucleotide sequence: TGTGCCTGGAGTGTCCGACCAGCGGCCGAGCAGTTCTTC.